A single sample is the source of the 26 T cell receptor beta chains below, sequenced in a study of T-cell memory formation after mild COVID-19. TCRdb re-called the 5' RACE reads through MiXCR, storing one row per CDR3 protein. The repertoire holds 450,000 to 650,000 distinct CDR3 sequences, with less than 25% as singletons. Specimen: PBMCs or a T cell subset sorted from them (not recorded which). The receptors stem from an adult woman who had mild COVID-19 (a few samples of this study predate the infection). Cell type and time point are not known.

In its sample, this clonotype was seen a few times. V gene TRBV29-1 combines with J gene TRBJ2-3, with D possibly being TRBD2 (6 bases). The CDR3 contains 13 residues. V lost 6 bases to trimming and J lost 3 bases, with 13 bases between them. Germline V lookup: CDR1 SQVTM, CDR2 ANQGSEA. This CDR3 reads CSVRLGATDTQYF. The CDR3 DNA follows: TGCAGCGTCCGACTAGGGGCTACAGATACGCAGTATTTT.

The table lists this clonotype with a few counts. The chain links TRBV10-3 to TRBJ1-2; the match to TRBD1 covers 7 bases. The germline V gene encodes CDR1 ENHRY and CDR2 SYGVKD. J gave up 3 bases and V 6 bases, and 7 bases lay outside the gene matches. The CDR3 consists of 14 residues. The DNA of the CDR3 is TGTGCCATCAGGACTGACAGGGAATACTATGGCTACACCTTC. It codes for CAIRTDREYYGYTF.

This clonotype was detected once. The genes are TRBV7-8 and TRBJ2-7, with D possibly TRBD2 on 6 matching bases. Germline loops: CDR1 SGHVS, CDR2 FQNEAQ. The CDR3 sequence is 14 residues long. The V and J ends lost 5 bases and 2 bases respectively, with 13 bases between them. CDR3 DNA sequence: TGTGCCAGCAGCCACAGCGGGTACACCTACGAGCAGTACTTC. Protein sequence: CASSHSGYTYEQYF. The complete variable domain, with remaining parts taken from reference TRBV7-8 and TRBJ2-7, reads GAGVSQSPRYKVAKRGQDVALRCDPISGHVSLFWYQQALGQGPEFLTYFQNEAQLDKSGLPSDRFFAERPEGSVSTLKIQRTQQEDSAVYLCASSHSGYTYEQYFGPGTRLTVT.

This clonotype was recorded at least ten times. The genes are TRBV5-1 and TRBJ2-7; TRBD1 agrees at 8 bases. The length of the CDR3 is 16 residues. V lost 3 bases, J lost 0 bases, and 8 bases stayed unmatched. Germline values: CDR1 SGHRS, CDR2 YFSETQ. The CDR3 spells CASSSYTGTGSYEQYF. The CDR3 region has the DNA TGCGCCAGCAGCTCCTACACCGGGACAGGCTCCTACGAGCAGTACTTC.

V gene TRBV5-1 combines with J gene TRBJ2-2; perhaps TRBD2 as D (6 bases). The CDR3 length is 12 residues. Trimming removed 4 bases at V and 13 bases at J, with 14 bases between. From germline, CDR1 is SGHRS and CDR2 YFSETQ. The CDR3 DNA is TGCGCCAGCAGCCCGGAGGCGGAGGGGCTGTTTTTT. It translates to CASSPEAEGLFF.

The table lists this clonotype with a few counts. The V call is TRBV12-3 or TRBV12-4, the J call TRBJ1-3; 7 bases agree with TRBD1. Trimming removed 5 bases from V and 6 bases from J; junction bases left unmatched: 10. The CDR3 length is 15 residues. The CDR3 region has the DNA TGTGCCAGCAGTCTTGAACAGGGGAGGACAAACACCATATATTTT. It codes for CASSLEQGRTNTIYF.

This clonotype was seen more than once but under ten times. The chain joins TRBV30 to TRBJ2-1, with TRBD2 identical over 11 bases. Germline CDR1 GTSNPN, CDR2 SVGIG (reference sequence). The CDR3 is made up of 15 amino acids. With 4 bases clipped from V and 9 bases from J, the junction kept 11 bases outside the gene matches. CDR3 sequence (DNA): TGTGCCTGGATCATAGCGGGAGGGCCGGTCCGTGAGCAGTTCTTC. The encoded protein is CAWIIAGGPVREQFF. Using reference TRBV30 and TRBJ2-1 for the parts outside the CDR3, the full variable domain is SQTIHQWPATLVQPVGSPLSLECTVEGTSNPNLYWYRQAAGRGLQLLFYSVGIGQISSEVPQNLSASRPQDRQFILSSKKLLLSDSGFYLCAWIIAGGPVREQFFGPGTRLTVL.

This clonotype was detected ten times or more. The rearrangement joins TRBV24-1 to TRBJ2-3, with D tentatively TRBD1 or TRBD2 (5 bases each). The CDR3 has 14 residues. Germline loops: CDR1 KGHDR, CDR2 SFDVKD. The germline V and J ends were trimmed by 6 bases and 3 bases, with 12 bases remaining between them. In DNA form, the CDR3 reads TGTGCCACCAGTAGGCAGGGACGGACAGATACGCAGTATTTT. The encoded protein is CATSRQGRTDTQYF.

The chain couples TRBV9 to TRBJ2-3; 9 nucleotides match TRBD2. Trimming took 0 bases from V and 4 from J; bases not matched to a gene: 6. The germline V gene has CDR1 SGDLS and CDR2 YYNGEE. There are 16 residues in the CDR3. The CDR3 DNA is TGTGCCAGCAGCGTAGAGGCGGGGGGGCCATCAGATACGCAGTATTTT. Its translation: CASSVEAGGPSDTQYF.

This clonotype was recorded a few times. The chain uses TRBV7-2 and TRBJ2-3; no clear D. The V and J ends lost 8 bases and 1 base respectively, with 16 bases between them. Germline values: CDR1 SGHTA, CDR2 FQGNSA. The CDR3 has 15 amino acids. CDR3 protein: CASLIDGARTDTQYF. CDR3 nucleotides: TGTGCCAGCCTTATTGACGGCGCCCGCACAGATACGCAGTATTTT.

This clonotype was seen only a few times. The chain links TRBV7-9 to TRBJ2-7; tentative D call: TRBD2 (6 bases). This CDR3 region has 13 residues. Germline CDR1 reads SEHNR; CDR2 reads FQNEAQ (reference sequence). Trimming stripped 6 bases from V and 7 bases from J, with 16 bases between. CDR3: CASSLSLREEQYF. The CDR3 bases are TGTGCCAGCAGTCTATCCCTCCGGGAGGAGCAGTACTTC.

This clonotype was observed a few times. The chain combines TRBV11-2 with TRBJ2-1, with TRBD2 matching over 7 bases. This CDR3 is built from 15 residues. The V gene end was trimmed by 10 bases and the J gene end by 6 bases; junction bases not matched to a gene: 15. The germline gives CDR1 SGHAT, CDR2 FQNNGV. This CDR3 reads CAILGVAGASNEQFF. The CDR3, as DNA: TGTGCCATCCTCGGGGTGGCGGGAGCCAGCAATGAGCAGTTCTTC.

The chain links TRBV7-9 to TRBJ2-5; D is undetermined. Germline CDR1 reads SEHNR; CDR2 reads FQNEAQ (reference sequence). CDR3 length: 14 amino acids. The V gene lost 7 bases and the J gene lost 2 bases, with 14 bases spanning the gap. In DNA form, the CDR3 reads TGTGCCAGCACCACGACGCTAGGGCAAGAGACCCAGTACTTC. This sequence encodes CASTTTLGQETQYF.

CDR3 protein: CASSLGDRSANTGELFF. The DNA for the CDR3 is TGTGCCAGCAGCTTGGGGGACAGGAGCGCGAACACCGGGGAGCTGTTTTTT. The J gene is TRBJ2-2, the V gene TRBV7-9; 8 bases fit TRBD1. V trimming: 3 bases; J trimming: 0 bases; junction bases outside the gene matches: 6. The CDR3 extends over 17 amino acids. Germline CDR1 reads SEHNR; CDR2 reads FQNEAQ (reference sequence).

This rearrangement joins TRBV3-1 to TRBJ2-7; no clear D. Per germline, CDR1 LGHDT and CDR2 YNNKEL (reference sequence). Trimming cost V 0 bases and J 3 bases, with 12 bases left between them. CDR3 length: 15 amino acids. The CDR3 DNA sequence: TGTGCCAGCAGCCAAGAGGCCGGACGTGACTACGAGCAGTACTTC. As protein: CASSQEAGRDYEQYF.

Here the CDR3 reads CASSPAPRSTTEAFF. The CDR3 DNA follows: TGTGCCAGTAGTCCTGCTCCCCGAAGCACCACTGAAGCTTTCTTT. This chain links TRBV19 with TRBJ1-1; D remains ambiguous. The CDR3 covers 15 residues. Between the trimmed V and J ends, which lost 5 bases and 4 bases, there was a span of 17 bases. CDR1 is LNHDA and CDR2 is SQIVND in the germline V gene (reference sequence).

This clonotype occurred a few times. This chain connects TRBV5-1 to TRBJ2-2, with a possible D match to TRBD2 (7 bases). V lost 10 bases and J 7 bases, leaving 17 bases between the germline ends. Germline lookup yields CDR1 SGHRS and CDR2 YFSETQ. The CDR3 has 13 residues. CDR3 region: CASESGGIGELFF. The CDR3 region has the DNA TGCGCCTCGGAGTCGGGGGGCATCGGGGAGCTGTTTTTT.

DNA for the CDR3: TGCAGTGCTAGAGATACGCAGGGAGGACGCTACGAGCAGTACTTC. Amino acid sequence: CSARDTQGGRYEQYF. The V call is TRBV20-1, the J call TRBJ2-7, with D perhaps TRBD2 (6 bases). The CDR3 extends over 15 amino acids. Germline-derived CDR1 and CDR2 are DFQATT and SNEGSKA (reference sequence). Trimming took 0 bases from V and 3 from J, leaving 15 bases between them.

The chain links TRBV7-9 to TRBJ2-1; TRBD1 might be the D (5 bases). The CDR3 extends over 14 amino acids. CDR1 and CDR2 (germline): SEHNR, FQNEAQ (reference sequence). Trimming removed 7 bases from V and 5 bases from J, with 15 bases in between. For the CDR3, the DNA is TGTGCCAGCAAAGTGTGGACACCAGACAATGAGCAGTTCTTC. Translating it yields CASKVWTPDNEQFF.

This sequence joins TRBV30 and TRBJ1-2, with D maybe TRBD1 (5 bases). This CDR3 region has 12 residues. With 3 bases removed from V and 5 bases from J, the gap between germline ends came to 10 bases. Germline-derived CDR1 and CDR2 are GTSNPN and SVGIG (reference sequence). The CDR3 coding sequence is TGTGCCTGGAGGACAGCCCTTTATGGCTACACCTTC. Translated, it gives CAWRTALYGYTF.

The J gene is TRBJ2-7, the V gene TRBV7-9, with 8 bases that match TRBD1. Germline CDR1 and CDR2: SEHNR and FQNEAQ (reference sequence). CDR3 length: 15 amino acids. After removal of 4 bases from V and 3 bases from J, the junction contained 8 bases not matched to a gene. The CDR3 reads CASSSGQGGFYEQYF. CDR3 bases: TGTGCCAGCAGCTCCGGACAGGGAGGTTTCTACGAGCAGTACTTC.

This clonotype turned up a few times. The chain uses TRBV6-8 and TRBJ1-4; perhaps TRBD1 as D (5 bases). V lost 0 bases to trimming and J lost 0 bases, with 11 bases between them. Germline lookup yields CDR1 MNHGY and CDR2 SAAAGT. This CDR3 comprises 17 residues. The CDR3 nucleotides are TGTGCCAGCAGTTACTCGGGGGTGGCCGCAACTAATGAAAAACTGTTTTTT. Translating gives CASSYSGVAATNEKLFF.

This clonotype came up a few times. This chain links TRBV7-9 with TRBJ2-1, with D possibly TRBD2 on 6 matching bases. Germline V lookup: CDR1 SEHNR, CDR2 FQNEAQ (reference sequence). The CDR3 covers 15 residues. Trimming took off 4 bases at V and 4 bases at J, with 14 bases between the two ends. Here the CDR3 DNA reads TGTGCCAGCAGCTCTCCGGGGGAGGTGTACAATGAGCAGTTCTTC. Encoded protein: CASSSPGEVYNEQFF.

This clonotype was detected a few times. V usage is TRBV20-1 and J usage is TRBJ1-1, with D possibly TRBD1 on 5 matching bases. The CDR3 has 16 residues. V was clipped by 1 base and J by 0 bases, with 15 bases between them. CDR1 is DFQATT, CDR2 SNEGSKA, per germline (reference sequence). Written as DNA, the CDR3 is TGCAGTGCTAGAGTCTTCGACAGTCTCATGAACACTGAAGCTTTCTTT. This translates into CSARVFDSLMNTEAFF.

This clonotype was seen a handful of times. The V call is TRBV3-1, the J call TRBJ2-7; TRBD2 aligns across 10 bases. The germline gives CDR1 LGHDT, CDR2 YNNKEL (reference sequence). The CDR3 totals 17 residues. V trimming: 2 bases; J trimming: 7 bases; junction bases outside the gene matches: 14. CDR3 in amino acids: CASSQLQPVAGGGEQYF. CDR3 bases: TGTGCCAGCAGCCAACTCCAACCCGTAGCGGGAGGAGGAGAGCAGTACTTC.

The table lists this clonotype with a few counts. This chain connects TRBV27 to TRBJ1-5; no definite D call. CDR3 length equals 15 residues. V lost 0 bases and J 0 bases, leaving 6 bases between the germline ends. Germline loops: CDR1 MNHEY, CDR2 SMNVEV (reference sequence). The chain's CDR3 is CASSLSQNSNQPQHF. CDR3 DNA: TGTGCCAGCAGTTTATCGCAGAATAGCAATCAGCCCCAGCATTTT.